This TCR beta chain derives from a study of T cell clonality in common variable immunodeficiency. Caucasian heritage predominated among both patients and controls. This CDR3 comprises 13 residues. Germline V gene data show CDR1 as SNHLY and CDR2 as FYNNEI. V shed 5 bases and J 4 bases; nucleotides not matched to a gene: 4. To note about this clone: Antigen unknown. Read coverage stops 3 residues before the CDR3 terminus; the germline J gene supplies the remainder.

TCRdb's copy holds only in-frame clones and misses some; the assay was immunoSEQ multiplex PCR. The sample presents about 81,000 clones, none singletons. General study results and limits: CVID subjects showed higher TCRbeta clonality than healthy controls. Compared with controls, CVID subjects had fewer shared TCRbeta clones. Fewer deletions and N-nucleotide insertions were reportedly seen in common variable immunodeficiency TCR beta sequences.

The sequenced sample consisted of peripheral blood mononuclear cells. V usage is TRBV2 and J usage is TRBJ1-1, with TRBD1 identical over 7 bases. This sequence was found in a person aged 18-69 years in good health. The part of the CDR3 DNA that was read is TGTGCCAGCAGTCTCCGGGACAGCACTGAA. It is translated as CASSLRDSTE. The full CDR3 reads CASSLRDSTEAFF.